A single sample is the source of the 22 T cell receptor beta chains below, sequenced in a study of cytomegalovirus exposure and HLA in healthy donors. 60 Vbeta and 13 Jbeta primers were used in PCR. Some clones are missing from TCRdb's copy, which holds only in-frame ones; the method was immunoSEQ multiplex PCR. This sample has approximately 190,000 clones, with 80% to 85% found just once. Material for sequencing was PBMCs. These receptors were obtained from a woman under 30 in good health and CMV-seronegative.

This rearrangement joins TRBV19 to TRBJ2-7; TRBD2 matches 9 bases. This CDR3 spans 16 amino acids. The germline V gene encodes CDR1 LNHDA and CDR2 SQIVND (reference sequence). The V segment lost 9 bases and the J segment 6 bases; nucleotides outside the gene matches: 18. CDR3 loop: CARIYPVRASGVEQYF. Written as DNA, the CDR3 is TGTGCCAGGATTTACCCCGTCCGGGCTAGCGGGGTCGAGCAGTACTTC. The full variable domain, its missing parts supplied by reference TRBV19 and TRBJ2-7, is DGGITQSPKYLFRKEGQNVTLSCEQNLNHDAMYWYRQDPGQGLRLIYYSQIVNDFQKGDIAEGYSVSREKKESFPLTVTSAQKNPTAFYLCARIYPVRASGVEQYFGPGTRLTVT.

Worth noting for this clone: In the same sample, other DNA sequences code for this CDR3. CDR3 sequence: CASSLQGTNTEAFF. The DNA for the CDR3 is TGTGCCAGCAGCTTGCAGGGAACGAACACTGAAGCTTTCTTT. The genes are TRBV5-6 and TRBJ1-1; D might be TRBD1 (5 bases). Germline CDR1 is SGHDT and CDR2 is YYEEEE. The CDR3 is 14 residues long. V was trimmed by 1 base and J by 1 base, leaving 8 bases between them.

As to this clone: The same CDR3 can be traced to other DNA sequences in this sample. V and J are TRBV5-1 and TRBJ2-4; TRBD2 matches at 11 bases. With 2 bases clipped from V and 3 bases from J, the junction kept 4 bases outside the gene matches. The CDR3 runs to 16 residues. CDR1 and CDR2 (germline): SGHRS, YFSETQ. DNA of the CDR3: TGCGCCAGCAGCTTCTCCGGGACTAGCGGCAAAAACATTCAGTACTTC. This sequence encodes CASSFSGTSGKNIQYF.

This clone was counted a single time. In the same sample, other DNA sequences code for this CDR3. The V and J genes are TRBV2 and TRBJ2-1, with TRBD2 matching over 12 bases. Germline-derived CDR1 and CDR2 are SNHLY and FYNNEI. This CDR3 is built from 15 residues. With 5 bases clipped from V and 3 bases from J, the junction kept 2 bases outside the gene matches. The DNA for the CDR3 is TGTGCCAGCAGTAAACTAGCGGGGGGCTACAATGAGCAGTTCTTC. Protein product: CASSKLAGGYNEQFF.

The J gene is TRBJ2-1, the V gene TRBV28; 8 bases are a match to TRBD2. The V gene end was trimmed by 7 bases and the J gene end by 2 bases; junction bases not matched to a gene: 7. Germline V lookup: CDR1 MDHEN, CDR2 SYDVKM. The CDR3 is 15 amino acids. The CDR3 sequence is CASTVREAPYNEQFF. The CDR3 DNA is TGTGCCAGCACGGTGCGGGAGGCCCCCTACAATGAGCAGTTCTTC.

This clone has only one observation. The gene calls are TRBV19 and TRBJ2-1, with TRBD2 identical over 8 bases. CDR1 and CDR2 (germline): LNHDA, SQIVND (reference sequence). With 8 bases clipped from V and 0 bases from J, the junction kept 12 bases outside the gene matches. This CDR3 region has 17 residues. CDR3 bases: TGTGCCAGTGGTTCTCTCAGGAGCGGGAGCTCCTACAATGAGCAGTTCTTC. Translated: CASGSLRSGSSYNEQFF. The entire variable domain, with the rest obtained from reference TRBV19 and TRBJ2-1, is as follows: DGGITQSPKYLFRKEGQNVTLSCEQNLNHDAMYWYRQDPGQGLRLIYYSQIVNDFQKGDIAEGYSVSREKKESFPLTVTSAQKNPTAFYLCASGSLRSGSSYNEQFFGPGTRLTVL.

Regarding this clone: The sample has other DNA sequences that encode this CDR3 too. The chain is built from TRBV27 and TRBJ2-3; TRBD2 matches 7 bases. The CDR3 runs to 14 residues. Per germline, CDR1 MNHEY and CDR2 SMNVEV (reference sequence). Unmatched junction bases numbered 3, after V lost 2 bases and J lost 4 bases. Here the CDR3 reads CASSLVLAADTQYF. The CDR3 nucleotides are TGTGCCAGCAGTTTAGTGCTAGCGGCAGATACGCAGTATTTT.

The V and J genes are TRBV5-1 and TRBJ1-1; TRBD1 is a possible D gene (5 bases). Germline-derived CDR1 and CDR2 are SGHRS and YFSETQ. The CDR3 is 14 amino acids. V lost 6 bases and J lost 6, with 18 bases in between. In DNA form, the CDR3 reads TGCGCCAGCAACCAGGGAGGGGATCGGGCTGAAGCTTTCTTT. Amino acids: CASNQGGDRAEAFF.

This clone occurred a few times. The rearrangement links TRBV25-1 to TRBJ1-2, with TRBD1 as a possible D gene (5 bases). This CDR3 spans 13 amino acids. V dropped 2 bases and J dropped 8 bases, with 12 bases sitting between them. Looked up from germline, CDR1 is MGHDK and CDR2 is SYGVNS. Here the CDR3 reads CASSEQPGSGYTF. CDR3 DNA: TGTGCCAGCAGTGAACAACCAGGGTCAGGCTACACCTTC.

The V call is TRBV28, the J call TRBJ1-3; no definite D call. Germline CDR1 and CDR2: MDHEN and SYDVKM. V gave up 3 bases and J gave up 0 bases, with 18 bases separating them. CDR3 size: 18 residues. The DNA of the CDR3 is TGTGCCAGCAGTTTTAGCCGCCGTTATCATAGCTCTGGAAACACCATATATTTT. Translated: CASSFSRRYHSSGNTIYF. Full variable domain (remainder filled in from reference TRBV28 and TRBJ1-3): DVKVTQSSRYLVKRTGEKVFLECVQDMDHENMFWYRQDPGLGLRLIYFSYDVKMKEKGDIPEGYSVSREKKERFSLILESASTNQTSMYLCASSFSRRYHSSGNTIYFGEGSWLTVV.

The chain is built from TRBV12-5 and TRBJ2-1; D uncertain. The CDR3 is 13 amino acids. CDR1 is LGHNT, CDR2 FRNRAP, per germline. V lost 5 bases to trimming and J lost 7 bases, with 12 bases between them. The chain's CDR3 is CASGPPLGNEQFF. CDR3 nucleotide sequence: TGTGCTAGTGGTCCCCCCCTCGGGAATGAGCAGTTCTTC.

The chain is built from TRBV10-1 and TRBJ1-2; D gene ambiguous. V was pared by 0 bases and J by 2 bases, with 10 bases between. This CDR3 is built from 15 residues. Per germline, CDR1 WNHNN and CDR2 SYGVQD (reference sequence). The CDR3 sequence is CASSESRGFNYGYTF. Written as DNA, the CDR3 is TGCGCCAGCAGTGAGTCACGGGGATTCAACTATGGCTACACCTTC.

This chain uses TRBV18 with TRBJ2-6; D perhaps matches TRBD2 (5 bases). Trimming removed 4 bases at V and 0 bases at J, with 22 bases between. CDR1 and CDR2 (germline): KGHSH, LQKENI. The CDR3 sequence is 20 residues long. This chain's CDR3 is CASSLEWEPLSLSGANVLTF. For the CDR3, the DNA is TGTGCCAGCTCACTCGAATGGGAGCCTCTCTCTCTCTCTGGGGCCAACGTCCTGACTTTC. Variable domain in full (rest from reference TRBV18 and TRBJ2-6): NAGVMQNPRHLVRRRGQEARLRCSPMKGHSHVYWYRQLPEEGLKFMVYLQKENIIDESGMPKERFSAEFPKEGPSILRIQQVVRGDSAAYFCASSLEWEPLSLSGANVLTFGAGSRLTVL.

This chain joins TRBV5-4 and TRBJ2-2; D gene uncertain. The V end lost 0 bases, the J end lost 7 bases, and 4 bases lay between the germline ends. The V gene's germline CDR1 is SGHNT and CDR2 YYREEE (reference sequence). The CDR3 extends over 12 amino acids. CDR3 in amino acids: CASSLDGGELFF. The CDR3 DNA reads as TGTGCCAGCAGCTTGGACGGCGGGGAGCTGTTTTTT.

The chain combines TRBV5-1 with TRBJ1-1, with D unresolved. Germline CDR1 is SGHRS and CDR2 is YFSETQ. This CDR3 comprises 13 residues. Trimming pared 2 bases from V and 0 bases from J, leaving 5 bases between. The CDR3 spells CASSFRMNTEAFF. CDR3 DNA: TGCGCCAGCAGCTTCAGGATGAACACTGAAGCTTTCTTT. Full variable domain (missing parts from reference TRBV5-1 and TRBJ1-1): KAGVTQTPRYLIKTRGQQVTLSCSPISGHRSVSWYQQTPGQGLQFLFEYFSETQRNKGNFPGRFSGRQFSNSRSEMNVSTLELGDSALYLCASSFRMNTEAFFGQGTRLTVV.

This chain links TRBV6-5 with TRBJ1-2, with 8 bases fitting TRBD1. The CDR3 runs to 14 residues. V dropped 5 bases and J dropped 4; count of bases not matched to a gene: 6. CDR1 is MNHEY, CDR2 SVGAGI, per germline. CDR3 in amino acids: CASSPPDRAYGYTF. For the CDR3, the DNA is TGTGCCAGCAGTCCCCCGGACAGGGCCTATGGCTACACCTTC.

Concerning this clone itself: Distinct nucleotide sequences in the sample also encode this CDR3. This chain connects TRBV5-1 to TRBJ2-7; 13 bases are a match to TRBD2. CDR1 and CDR2 from the germline V gene are SGHRS and YFSETQ. V gave up 4 bases and J gave up 4 bases; unmatched junction bases: 5. The CDR3 length is 15 residues. The CDR3 DNA is TGCGCCAGCAGCGGAGGGACTAGCGGGATTTACGAGCAGTACTTC. Translated: CASSGGTSGIYEQYF.

This clone was found once. The CDR3 loop reads CASHGGTQYF. In nucleotides, the CDR3 is TGTGCCAGCCATGGAGGGACCCAGTACTTC. This chain links TRBV21-1 with TRBJ2-5; the table's D gene call, TRBD2, was not cross checked with the DNA. TRBV21-1 is listed as a pseudogene. CDR3 size: 10 residues.

V gene TRBV7-2 combines with J gene TRBJ2-5, with 7 nucleotides matching TRBD2. V lost 5 bases, J lost 3 bases, and 9 bases stayed unmatched. This CDR3 is built from 15 residues. The germline gives CDR1 SGHTA, CDR2 FQGNSA. CDR3 coding DNA: TGTGCCAGCAGCGAGGCCACTAGCGTCAAAGAGACCCAGTACTTC. Encoded protein: CASSEATSVKETQYF.

The chain links TRBV29-1 to TRBJ2-7; the D gene is possibly TRBD1 (6 bases). V was cut by 5 bases and J by 4 bases, with 12 bases left in between. The length of the CDR3 is 12 residues. The germline V gene encodes CDR1 SQVTM and CDR2 ANQGSEA. CDR3 in DNA: TGCAGCGTTCGAGACAGGTTGTACGAGCAGTACTTC. Translating it yields CSVRDRLYEQYF.

This chain uses TRBV7-8 with TRBJ1-5; D may be TRBD1 (5 bases). The CDR3 covers 14 residues. Germline V gene sequence: CDR1 SGHVS, CDR2 FQNEAQ. The V end was cut by 1 base, the J end by 6 bases, with 10 bases between. The CDR3: CASSLDRLPQPQHF. Written as DNA, the CDR3 is TGTGCCAGCAGCTTAGACAGGCTGCCTCAGCCCCAGCATTTT. Complete variable domain (other parts from reference TRBV7-8 and TRBJ1-5): GAGVSQSPRYKVAKRGQDVALRCDPISGHVSLFWYQQALGQGPEFLTYFQNEAQLDKSGLPSDRFFAERPEGSVSTLKIQRTQQEDSAVYLCASSLDRLPQPQHFGDGTRLSIL.

This clone was seen only a few times. The V gene is TRBV12-5, the J gene TRBJ2-1; D is unclear. The CDR3 length is 14 residues. Germline CDR1 and CDR2: LGHNT and FRNRAP. V was cut by 1 base and J by 10 bases, with 14 bases left in between. The CDR3 DNA follows: TGTGCTAGTGGTTTGGGACTCCACGCTGGGGAGCAGTTCTTC. The encoded protein is CASGLGLHAGEQFF.